Listed below are T cell receptor beta chains from one sample, sequenced in a study of OX40 agonist ivuxolimab in advanced cancers. Libraries were prepared by immunoSEQ multiplex PCR; TCRdb keeps only in-frame clonotypes and omits some of them. The sample lists about 41,000 clones; 70% to 90% were seen once. The material sequenced was CD4+ or CD8+ T cells sorted from blood, taken in a trial of the OX40 agonist ivuxolimab. The receptors come from an adult with an advanced solid tumor such as melanoma, head and neck, liver or kidney cancer. The CDR3 runs from the conserved cysteine through the conserved F or W. The D gene is left open where the match is weak. Rows give clone size only sometimes, using once, few, many, or a class for an expanded clone.

J: TRBJ2-5; D: .; size: .; V: TRBV7-3; CDR3: CASSTTPPETQYF; DNA: TGTGCCAGCAGCACAACCCCACCAGAGACCCAGTACTTC
J: TRBJ1-1; D: .; size: .; V: TRBV20-1; CDR3: CSARRRTEAFF; DNA: TGCAGTGCTAGACGGAGGACTGAAGCTTTCTTT
J: TRBJ2-4; D: .; size: .; V: TRBV6-6; CDR3: CASSYLEGAKNIQYF; DNA: TGTGCCAGCAGTTACTTAGAGGGAGCCAAAAACATTCAGTACTTC
J: TRBJ2-7; D: .; size: .; V: TRBV7-3; CDR3: CASSLNSNWRYEQYF; DNA: TGTGCCAGCAGCTTAAATTCAAACTGGCGGTACGAGCAGTACTTC
J: TRBJ1-3; D: .; size: .; V: TRBV5-4; CDR3: CASSRTPIGGHTAGNTIYF; DNA: TGTGCCAGCAGCCGTACCCCCATAGGGGGTCATACCGCTGGAAACACCATATATTTT
J: TRBJ1-2; D: .; size: .; V: TRBV18; CDR3: CASSPATTGYYGYTF; DNA: TGTGCCAGCTCACCGGCTACTACTGGGTACTATGGCTACACCTTC
J: TRBJ1-2; D: .; size: .; V: TRBV4-1; CDR3: CASSQDLQGYGYTF; DNA: TGCGCCAGCAGCCAAGATCTGCAGGGCTATGGCTACACCTTC
J: TRBJ1-5; D: .; size: .; V: TRBV27; CDR3: CASSLAGNQPQHF; DNA: TGTGCCAGCAGTTTAGCAGGCAATCAGCCCCAGCATTTT
J: TRBJ1-4; D: .; size: .; V: TRBV19; CDR3: CASSIDRPGTKLFF; DNA: TGTGCCAGTAGTATAGATCGCCCGGGGACGAAACTGTTTTTT
J: TRBJ1-1; D: .; size: .; V: TRBV15; CDR3: CATSRDRTAPGGAFF; DNA: TGTGCCACCAGCAGAGATAGGACCGCCCCGGGAGGGGCTTTCTTT
J: TRBJ2-2; D: .; size: .; V: TRBV4-2; CDR3: CASSQVRASAQNTGELFF; DNA: TGTGCCAGCAGCCAAGTAAGGGCTAGCGCTCAGAACACCGGGGAGCTGTTTTTT
J: TRBJ1-2; D: TRBD1; size: .; V: TRBV5-1; CDR3: CASSWDRGKGGYTF; DNA: TGCGCCAGCAGCTGGGACAGGGGGAAGGGTGGCTACACCTTC
J: TRBJ2-3; D: .; size: .; V: TRBV27; CDR3: CASSLTSSTDTQYF; DNA: TGTGCCAGCAGTTTGACCTCTAGCACAGATACGCAGTATTTT
J: TRBJ2-7; D: .; size: .; V: TRBV7-2; CDR3: CASSLGRGPSYEQYF; DNA: TGTGCCAGCAGCTTAGGGAGGGGGCCCTCCTACGAGCAGTACTTC
J: TRBJ2-5; D: .; size: .; V: TRBV18; CDR3: CASSPQETQYF; DNA: TGTGCCAGCTCACCACAGGAGACCCAGTACTTC
J: TRBJ2-7; D: .; size: .; V: TRBV30; CDR3: CAWSVDSYEQYF; DNA: TGTGCCTGGAGTGTAGACAGCTACGAGCAGTACTTC
J: TRBJ1-1; D: .; size: .; V: TRBV18; CDR3: CASSPYSGDTEAFF; DNA: TGTGCCAGCTCACCATATTCGGGGGACACTGAAGCTTTCTTT
J: TRBJ1-3; D: .; size: .; V: TRBV2; CDR3: CASRADRSSGNTIYF; DNA: TGTGCCAGCAGGGCCGACAGGAGCTCTGGAAACACCATATATTTT
J: TRBJ2-3; D: .; size: .; V: TRBV9; CDR3: CASSALAASTDTQYF; DNA: TGTGCCAGCAGCGCCTTAGCGGCTAGCACAGATACGCAGTATTTT
J: TRBJ2-1; D: TRBD2; size: .; V: TRBV7-3; CDR3: CASSSYGLAGGRSSYNEQFF; DNA: TGTGCCAGCAGCTCCTACGGGCTAGCGGGAGGAAGGAGCTCCTACAATGAGCAGTTCTTC
J: TRBJ1-2; D: .; size: .; V: TRBV4-3; CDR3: CASSQETARPSDGYTF; DNA: TGCGCCAGCAGCCAAGAAACGGCAAGGCCCTCCGACGGCTACACCTTC
J: TRBJ1-5; D: .; size: .; V: TRBV12-5; CDR3: CASGMGLHQPQHF; DNA: TGTGCTAGTGGTATGGGACTTCATCAGCCCCAGCATTTT
J: TRBJ2-7; D: .; size: .; V: TRBV19; CDR3: CASSRSSQDPYEQYF; DNA: TGTGCCAGTAGTCGTTCTAGCCAAGACCCCTACGAGCAGTACTTC
J: TRBJ1-2; D: .; size: .; V: TRBV11-2; CDR3: CASSHDRSSIGYTF; DNA: TGTGCCAGCAGCCACGACAGGTCCTCAATCGGCTACACCTTC
J: TRBJ1-2; D: TRBD1; size: .; V: TRBV6-5; CDR3: CASSQDRSPWGYTF; DNA: TGTGCCAGCAGCCAGGACAGGAGTCCTTGGGGATACACCTTC
J: TRBJ1-1; D: .; size: few; V: TRBV19; CDR3: CASSIGTVPTAFF; DNA: TGTGCCAGTAGTATTGGGACCGTTCCTACAGCTTTCTTT
J: TRBJ1-2; D: .; size: medium-sized; V: TRBV19; CDR3: CASRTVDIAGYTF; DNA: TGTGCCAGCCGAACTGTGGACATCGCTGGCTACACCTTC
J: TRBJ2-3; D: TRBD2; size: .; V: TRBV29-1; CDR3: CSLAGYTDTQYF; DNA: TGCAGCTTAGCGGGTTACACAGATACGCAGTATTTT
J: TRBJ2-5; D: .; size: .; V: TRBV27; CDR3: CASGSGRSAMQTQYF; DNA: TGTGCCAGCGGCTCCGGTCGCAGCGCGATGCAGACCCAGTACTTC
J: TRBJ1-2; D: .; size: once; V: TRBV7-2; CDR3: CASSPDRFYGYTF; DNA: TGTGCCAGCAGCCCCGACAGGTTCTATGGCTACACCTTC
J: TRBJ1-2; D: TRBD1; size: .; V: TRBV4-1; CDR3: CASSQPGQEIYGYTF; DNA: TGCGCCAGCAGCCAGCCGGGACAGGAGATCTATGGCTACACCTTC